These 32 T cell receptor beta chains were sequenced from one sample in a study of T cell repertoires in cytomegalovirus infection. TCRdb independently ran MiXCR on the reads; one entry per CDR3 protein. The sample includes about 100,000 distinct CDR3 sequences, 20% to 30% of them seen just once. The sequenced material came from CD8+ T cells from PBMCs. The source is a human donor in good health (CMV status not recorded). Some clones in this sample may be carry-over from other donors' samples.

The chain combines TRBV7-9 with TRBJ1-5; D not resolved. Germline V lookup: CDR1 SEHNR, CDR2 FQNEAQ (reference sequence). Deletions cut 1 base from V and 1 base from J, with 11 bases between. This CDR3 comprises 16 residues. DNA for the CDR3: TGTGCCAGCAGCTTAGAAAAGGAGGAAAGCAATCAGCCCCAGCATTTT. Its protein product is CASSLEKEESNQPQHF.

This clonotype was observed many times. V usage is TRBV7-6 and J usage is TRBJ2-1, with D possibly matching TRBD1 (6 bases). V was pared by 0 bases and J by 2 bases, with 11 bases between. The CDR3 sequence is 16 residues long. Germline-derived CDR1 and CDR2 are SGHVS and FNYEAQ. The CDR3 loop is CASSLAWDTPYNEQFF. The CDR3 nucleotides are TGTGCCAGCAGCTTAGCGTGGGACACCCCCTACAATGAGCAGTTCTTC.

This clonotype was counted at least ten times. This chain connects TRBV7-8 to TRBJ2-1; D unresolved. The CDR3 covers 15 residues. V was pared by 3 bases and J by 7 bases, with 16 bases between. CDR1 SGHVS and CDR2 FQNEAQ come from the germline V gene. This CDR3 is CASSFPVTPGNEQFF. The CDR3, as DNA: TGTGCCAGCAGCTTTCCAGTCACGCCGGGTAATGAGCAGTTCTTC.

This clonotype was observed a few times. The gene calls are TRBV12-3 or TRBV12-4 and TRBJ1-5, with TRBD1 matching 9 bases. The CDR3 contains 16 residues. V shed 0 bases and J 4 bases; nucleotides not matched to a gene: 4. The CDR3 sequence: CASSLAWTGENQPQHF. The CDR3 nucleotides read TGTGCCAGCAGTTTAGCGTGGACAGGGGAAAATCAGCCCCAGCATTTT.

This clonotype was detected a few times. J is TRBJ2-3 and V is TRBV20-1; possibly TRBD1 or TRBD2 for D (7 bases each). The CDR3 has 16 residues. Per germline, CDR1 DFQATT and CDR2 SNEGSKA (reference sequence). Trimming took 6 bases from V and 1 from J, leaving 20 bases between them. CDR3 protein: CSAPSGRRGRTDTQYF. The CDR3 DNA reads TGCAGTGCCCCCTCCGGGAGGAGGGGGCGCACAGATACGCAGTATTTT.

This clonotype was seen more than once but under ten times. The chain links TRBV28 to TRBJ2-1, with no clear D. Germline assignment: CDR1 MDHEN and CDR2 SYDVKM. The V gene lost 5 bases and the J gene lost 8 bases, with 7 bases spanning the gap. The CDR3 has 11 amino acids. In DNA, the CDR3 is TGTGCCAGCAGTGTAGGCCATGAGCAGTTCTTC. It is translated as CASSVGHEQFF.

The chain carries TRBV7-9 and TRBJ2-7; 8 bases align to TRBD1. This CDR3 contains 16 residues. V shed 5 bases, J shed 0 bases, and the junction held 9 bases outside the gene matches. Germline V gene data show CDR1 as SEHNR and CDR2 as FQNEAQ (reference sequence). The CDR3 nucleotides read TGTGCCAGCAGCACTAACCCAACAGGGGGCTCCTACGAGCAGTACTTC. Amino acid sequence: CASSTNPTGGSYEQYF.

The genes are TRBV6-5 and TRBJ2-2, with 9 nucleotides matching TRBD2. The CDR3 totals 17 residues. The junction had 11 bases not matched to a gene; V was cut back by 6 bases and J by 3 bases. Germline V gene data show CDR1 as MNHEY and CDR2 as SVGAGI. The CDR3 DNA reads as TGTGCCAGCAGGCCCCCTGGTAGCGGGAGCGACACCGGGGAGCTGTTTTTT. It encodes CASRPPGSGSDTGELFF.

This clonotype was seen at least ten times. The chain combines TRBV6-1 with TRBJ2-1; D is ambiguous. Trimming pared 7 bases from V and 6 bases from J, leaving 22 bases between. Per germline, CDR1 MNHNS and CDR2 SASEGT. The CDR3 is made up of 16 amino acids. The DNA for the CDR3 is TGTGCCAGCACCTATAGGGCAGCATCCGAGCGCAATGAGCAGTTCTTC. Translated: CASTYRAASERNEQFF.

The V and J genes are TRBV20-1 and TRBJ2-7; D gene unclear. V dropped 3 bases and J dropped 7 bases, with 19 bases sitting between them. Germline lookup yields CDR1 DFQATT and CDR2 SNEGSKA (reference sequence). The CDR3 length is 14 residues. CDR3 amino acids: CSARELWVGSEQYF. The CDR3 DNA sequence: TGCAGTGCTAGGGAACTTTGGGTCGGCTCGGAGCAGTACTTC.

This clonotype turned up a few times. The chain couples TRBV20-1 to TRBJ2-4; D may be TRBD2 (6 bases). Germline CDR1 reads DFQATT; CDR2 reads SNEGSKA (reference sequence). The CDR3 length is 14 residues. The V and J ends lost 5 bases and 8 bases respectively, with 19 bases between them. The DNA for the CDR3 is TGCAGTGCTCCCCCAGGCGGGATGGGAGACATTCAGTACTTC. Protein sequence: CSAPPGGMGDIQYF.

There are a few counts of this clonotype. The rearrangement joins TRBV5-5 to TRBJ2-1; D ambiguous. The CDR3 totals 12 residues. Germline CDR1 and CDR2: SGHKS and YYEKEE (reference sequence). The V gene lost 5 bases and the J gene lost 9 bases, with 12 bases spanning the gap. CDR3 protein: CASRGGLREQFF. The CDR3 DNA is TGTGCCAGCAGGGGCGGTCTACGTGAGCAGTTCTTC.

This clonotype was picked up one time. This chain joins TRBV29-1 and TRBJ2-1; D is ambiguous. The germline V and J ends were trimmed by 0 bases and 0 bases, with 15 bases remaining between them. Germline lookup yields CDR1 SQVTM and CDR2 ANQGSEA. This CDR3 has 17 residues. The CDR3 DNA sequence: TGCAGCGTTGAAGATTTTACGCCAGTCAGCTCCTACAATGAGCAGTTCTTC. Protein: CSVEDFTPVSSYNEQFF.

This clonotype was seen ten or more times. CDR3 amino acids: CASKSPENEQFF. DNA for the CDR3: TGTGCCAGCAAATCCCCGGAGAATGAGCAGTTCTTC. This chain uses TRBV7-9 with TRBJ2-1; D is uncertain. Trimming cost V 7 bases and J 7 bases, with 11 bases left between them. The CDR3 is made up of 12 amino acids. Germline-derived CDR1 and CDR2 are SEHNR and FQNEAQ (reference sequence).

This clonotype was picked up a small number of times. This rearrangement joins TRBV28 to TRBJ1-2, with D unclear. This CDR3 is 13 amino acids long. The V end was cut by 3 bases, the J end by 7 bases, with 12 bases between. Germline V gives CDR1 MDHEN, CDR2 SYDVKM. The CDR3: CASSLVGVTGYTF. Here the CDR3 DNA reads TGTGCCAGCAGTTTGGTGGGAGTAACTGGCTACACCTTC.

Within the sample, this clonotype is medium-sized. CDR3: CASSPGFNEQFF. In DNA form, the CDR3 reads TGTGCCAGCAGCCCGGGGTTCAATGAGCAGTTCTTC. V usage is TRBV7-2 and J usage is TRBJ2-1, with a weak D call TRBD2 (5 bases). V dropped 5 bases and J dropped 6 bases, with 8 bases sitting between them. Germline CDR1 SGHTA, CDR2 FQGNSA. The CDR3 loop spans 12 amino acids.

This clonotype was counted a few times. In DNA, the CDR3 is TGCAGTGCCCTGGACTTCGAGCAGTTCTTC. It is translated as CSALDFEQFF. The chain links TRBV20-1 to TRBJ2-1; D is possibly TRBD2 (5 bases). CDR1 is DFQATT, CDR2 SNEGSKA, per germline (reference sequence). Trimming stripped 6 bases from V and 10 bases from J, with 10 bases between. The CDR3 contains 10 residues.

This clonotype showed up many times. The rearrangement links TRBV6-2 or TRBV6-3 to TRBJ1-5, with unresolved D. Germline V gene sequence: CDR1 MNHEY, CDR2 SVGEGT. The CDR3 is 15 residues long. Trimming took 7 bases from V and 7 from J, leaving 20 bases between them. This chain's CDR3 is CASTTMDQLMQPQHF. The DNA of the CDR3 is TGTGCCAGCACCACCATGGACCAGCTAATGCAGCCCCAGCATTTT.

This clonotype was detected many times. The gene calls are TRBV11-3 and TRBJ1-3, with 9 bases fitting TRBD1. The V and J ends lost 3 bases and 4 bases, in that order; junction bases with no gene match: 13. This CDR3 region has 18 residues. Looked up from germline, CDR1 is SGHNT and CDR2 is YENEEA. The CDR3: CASSFGTGGTPSGNTIYF. Here the CDR3 DNA reads TGTGCCAGCAGCTTTGGCACAGGGGGCACTCCTTCAGGAAACACCATATATTTT.

The chain combines TRBV7-9 with TRBJ2-5; no reliable D call. There are 15 residues in the CDR3. In germline, CDR1 is SEHNR, CDR2 FQNEAQ (reference sequence). Between the trimmed V and J ends, which lost 0 bases and 1 base, there was a span of 9 bases. For the CDR3, the DNA is TGTGCCAGCAGCTTAGCGGGGATAGGCCAAGAGACCCAGTACTTC. This codes for CASSLAGIGQETQYF.

The table lists this clonotype with a few counts. The V call is TRBV7-8, the J call TRBJ2-1; no clear D gene. V shed 4 bases and J shed 8 bases, with 12 bases lying between them. This CDR3 comprises 13 residues. Germline V gene lookup returns CDR1 SGHVS and CDR2 FQNEAQ. In nucleotides, the CDR3 is TGTGCCAGCAGCTCTTTAGTCTGGGATGAGCAGTTCTTC. Translation: CASSSLVWDEQFF.

This clonotype came up a few times. The chain employs TRBV15 and TRBJ2-3; 7 bases agree with TRBD1. The CDR3 extends over 14 amino acids. Germline assignment: CDR1 LNHNV and CDR2 YYDKDF (reference sequence). J was trimmed by 2 bases and V by 5 bases; bases with no gene match: 4. The CDR3 nucleotides read TGTGCCACCAGCGAGGGGGCGGTCACAGATACGCAGTATTTT. Translation: CATSEGAVTDTQYF.

This clonotype was detected only a few times. This rearrangement joins TRBV28 to TRBJ2-5, with TRBD1 matching over 11 bases. V was pared by 1 base and J by 5 bases, with 12 bases of the junction left unmatched. This CDR3 is built from 18 residues. Germline-derived CDR1 and CDR2 are MDHEN and SYDVKM. In DNA, the CDR3 is TGTGCCAGCAGTTTATTGGTCCGGACAGGGGGCGCAGGGGAGACCCAGTACTTC. As protein: CASSLLVRTGGAGETQYF.

This clonotype has just a few counts. The chain links TRBV12-3 or TRBV12-4 to TRBJ2-3; D not resolved. The CDR3 has 15 residues. The ends were cut back, 5 bases at V and 6 bases at J, with 18 bases in the middle. In DNA, the CDR3 is TGTGCCAGCAGTGGTGCCTTACGTCTAAGGGATACGCAGTATTTT. Protein: CASSGALRLRDTQYF.

This clonotype showed up just a few times. The V gene is TRBV7-6, the J gene TRBJ1-1; 7 bases are a match to TRBD1. The V and J ends lost 5 bases and 3 bases, in that order; junction bases with no gene match: 6. Germline V gene data show CDR1 as SGHVS and CDR2 as FNYEAQ. The CDR3 has 14 residues. The CDR3 region is CASSAGQAYTEAFF. Here the CDR3 DNA reads TGTGCCAGCAGCGCTGGACAGGCCTACACTGAAGCTTTCTTT.

This clonotype was recorded many times. The chain links TRBV6-2 or TRBV6-3 to TRBJ2-5, with 11 bases aligning to TRBD2. Per the germline V gene, CDR1 is MNHEY and CDR2 is SVGEGT. The V gene end was trimmed by 5 bases and the J gene end by 4 bases; junction bases not matched to a gene: 21. The CDR3 has 20 amino acids. The CDR3 loop is CASSPHPDRVTSGDPETQYF. Here the CDR3 DNA reads TGTGCCAGCAGTCCCCACCCCGACAGAGTGACTAGCGGGGACCCAGAGACCCAGTACTTC.

Note on this clonotype: One junction end does not reproduce the germline sequence, and a read error may be involved. The chain couples TRBV5-3 to TRBJ2-5; perhaps TRBD2 as D (5 bases). TRBV5-3 is marked as an open reading frame, function uncertain. The CDR3 is 15 residues long. The DNA of the CDR3 is TGTGCCAGCAGCTTGGACGGGGAGTGGAGAGAGACCCAGTACTTC. Its protein is CASSLDGEWRETQYF.

J is TRBJ1-1 and V is TRBV7-6; TRBD1 matches at 10 bases. Germline V gene lookup returns CDR1 SGHVS and CDR2 FNYEAQ. V lost 11 bases, J lost 5 bases, and 8 bases stayed unmatched. The length of the CDR3 is 13 residues. CDR3 coding DNA: TGTGCCGCCGGACAGGGGGGTGGTACTGAAGCTTTCTTT. Translating it yields CAAGQGGGTEAFF.

The chain couples TRBV20-1 to TRBJ1-1, with D maybe TRBD1 (5 bases). Trimming pared 1 base from V and 8 bases from J, leaving 14 bases between. Germline CDR1 DFQATT, CDR2 SNEGSKA (reference sequence). The CDR3 has 13 residues. CDR3 residues: CSARGPPEGEAFF. CDR3 DNA sequence: TGCAGTGCTAGAGGGCCCCCGGAGGGGGAAGCTTTCTTT.

This clonotype appeared a few times. This sequence joins TRBV12-3 or TRBV12-4 and TRBJ1-2; 7 bases match TRBD1. The CDR3 consists of 12 residues. V shed 3 bases and J 7 bases; nucleotides not matched to a gene: 2. CDR3 bases: TGTGCCAGCAGTTTGACAGGGAGTGGCTACACCTTC. Translated: CASSLTGSGYTF.

This clonotype was seen repeatedly, ten times or more. In DNA form, the CDR3 reads TGTGCCAGCAGCCAAGAGAGGCAGGGGGCGCATGAGTCCGGGGAGCTGTTTTTT. Encoded protein: CASSQERQGAHESGELFF. This chain uses TRBV4-2 with TRBJ2-2; 8 nucleotides align to TRBD1. The germline CDR1 and CDR2 sequences are LGHNA and YNFKEQ. CDR3 length equals 18 residues. With V trimmed by 0 bases and J by 6 bases, 12 bases remained unmatched.

Many counts were recorded for this clonotype. The chain combines TRBV7-2 with TRBJ2-2; the D gene is possibly TRBD2 (5 bases). The CDR3 runs 16 residues. The V gene's germline CDR1 is SGHTA and CDR2 FQGNSA. Between the trimmed V and J ends, which lost 5 bases and 4 bases, there was a span of 17 bases. CDR3 amino acids: CASSLQGGWATGELFF. DNA of the CDR3: TGTGCCAGCAGCCTCCAAGGCGGGTGGGCCACCGGGGAGCTGTTTTTT.